Listed below are T cell receptor beta chains from one sample, sequenced in a study of blood T cell repertoires in COVID-19. The protocol was immunoSEQ multiplex PCR, while the TCRdb copy is restricted to in-frame clones and leaves out a portion. Of roughly 18,000 clones in the sample, over 75% were seen once. Sequencing used peripheral blood. The receptors derive from a man in his forties or fifties with active COVID-19. CDR3s include the opening cysteine and the closing phenylalanine or tryptophan. A D gene is named only where the DNA matches it firmly. Not all rows give a size; the values are once, few, many and, for expanded clones, a class.

NA NA TRBJ2-2 TRBV6-5 TGTGCCAGCAGGCTAGGATACAACACCGGGGAGCTGTTTTTT CASRLGYNTGELFF
TRBD1 NA TRBJ2-1 TRBV5-1 TGCGCCAGCAGGACAGGGGCCAGCTCCTACAATGAGCAGTTCTTC CASRTGASSYNEQFF
TRBD1 NA TRBJ2-7 TRBV5-1 TGCGCCAGCAGCTTGGATCCGGGACAGGGTTCCTACGAGCAGTACTTC CASSLDPGQGSYEQYF
TRBD2 once TRBJ2-7 TRBV5-1 TGCGCCAGCAGCTTGGGACTAGCGGACTTCTACGAGCAGTACTTC CASSLGLADFYEQYF
TRBD2 NA TRBJ2-7 TRBV9 TGTGCCAGCAGCGTAGGGTTCGGCGGGAGTTCGGACTACGAGCAGTACTTC CASSVGFGGSSDYEQYF
NA once TRBJ2-5 TRBV4-2 TGTGCCAGCAGCCAAGGCCTTGTCGGCGGTAACACCCAAGAGACCCAGTACTTC CASSQGLVGGNTQETQYF
TRBD1 few TRBJ1-1 TRBV27 TGTGCCAGCAGTGACAGGGGTACGAACACTGAAGCTTTCTTT CASSDRGTNTEAFF
NA NA TRBJ2-3 TRBV4-3 TGCGCCAGCAGCCAAGACTTCGGCAGGGGCGTAACAGATACGCAGTATTTT CASSQDFGRGVTDTQYF
NA NA TRBJ1-1 TRBV7-9 TGTGCCAGCAGCCCGACGGAGGGCATGAACACTGAAGCTTTCTTT CASSPTEGMNTEAFF
NA few TRBJ1-3 TRBV5-1 TGCGCCAGCAGCTTAGACAGCCTCTCTGGAAACACCATATATTTT CASSLDSLSGNTIYF
NA NA TRBJ2-2 TRBV29-1 TGCAGCGTCCGCGACTCCACCGGGGAGCTGTTTTTT CSVRDSTGELFF
TRBD1 NA TRBJ1-2 TRBV5-1 TGCGCCAGCAGCCTAACGGACAGGGGCTTTCCCTATGGCTACACCTTC CASSLTDRGFPYGYTF
TRBD2 NA TRBJ2-1 TRBV19 TGTGCCAGTTCCGGGACTAGAAATAATGAGCAGTTCTTC CASSGTRNNEQFF
TRBD1 NA TRBJ2-3 TRBV3-1/TRBV3-2 TGTGCCAGCAGCCACCCCCGGGACAGGGCATCAGATACGCAGTATTTT CASSHPRDRASDTQYF
TRBD2 once TRBJ2-1 TRBV18 TGTGCCAGCTCACCACGACTAGCGGGAACCTACAATGAGCAGTTCTTC CASSPRLAGTYNEQFF
NA NA TRBJ2-3 TRBV9 TGTGCCAGCAGCTATGCGGGGGCTAGCACAGATACGCAGTATTTT CASSYAGASTDTQYF
NA NA TRBJ2-1 TRBV6-4 TGTGCCAGCAGTGTAGGGACGGGAGAGGGTGAGCAGTTCTTC CASSVGTGEGEQFF
TRBD1 NA TRBJ2-1 TRBV6-2/TRBV6-3 TGTGCCAGCAGTTACCCTACAGGGGGTATATCCTACAATGAGCAGTTCTTC CASSYPTGGISYNEQFF
NA NA TRBJ1-4 TRBV2 TGTGCCAGCACCCCCAACAGTGCAACTAATGAAAAACTGTTTTTT CASTPNSATNEKLFF
TRBD1 NA TRBJ2-3 TRBV7-9 TGTGCCAGCAGCCTAGGGGGCCCAGCGACAGATACGCAGTATTTT CASSLGGPATDTQYF
NA NA TRBJ2-7 TRBV6-2/TRBV6-3 TGTGCCAGCAGCCGACTAGTCTACGAGCAGTACTTC CASSRLVYEQYF
NA NA TRBJ1-6 TRBV15 TGTGCCACCAGTGACAGTACTAAGTATTCACCCCTCCACTTT CATSDSTKYSPLHF
TRBD1 NA TRBJ2-7 TRBV10-1 TGCGCCAGCAGTCCTGAGACAGGGGCCTCCTACGAGCAGTACTTC CASSPETGASYEQYF
TRBD1 NA TRBJ1-2 TRBV6-2/TRBV6-3 TGTGCCAGCAGTTACGGGACAGACTATGGCTACACCTTC CASSYGTDYGYTF
TRBD2 NA TRBJ2-7 TRBV5-1 TGCGCCAGCAGCTTGATCCTAGCGGGTTCTTACGAGCAGTACTTC CASSLILAGSYEQYF
NA NA TRBJ1-2 TRBV7-9 TGTGCCAGCAGCGAAGCGCATGGCTACACCTTC CASSEAHGYTF
TRBD1 NA TRBJ2-3 TRBV29-1 TGCAGCGTTGTTCCGGACAGGGGTTATATTTTCACAGATACGCAGTATTTT CSVVPDRGYIFTDTQYF
TRBD1 NA TRBJ2-7 TRBV7-2 TGTGCCAGCAGCTTAGGACAGGGGAGCTCCTACGAGCAGTACTTC CASSLGQGSSYEQYF
TRBD1 NA TRBJ2-2 TRBV5-1 TGCGCCAGCTCTACCGGGCAGGGGGCTAACACCGGGGAGCTGTTTTTT CASSTGQGANTGELFF
TRBD1 once TRBJ2-5 TRBV5-1 TGCGCCAGCAGCTTAGGGACAGGGGGCGGGGTCCAAGAGACCCAGTACTTC CASSLGTGGGVQETQYF
NA NA TRBJ1-3 TRBV7-3 TGTGCCAGCAGCTTATATGGGGCCGGAAACACCATATATTTT CASSLYGAGNTIYF
NA NA TRBJ2-7 TRBV3-1/TRBV3-2 TGTGCCAGCAGCCAAGTACTAGCTGTTCCCTACGAGCAGTACTTC CASSQVLAVPYEQYF
TRBD2 once TRBJ2-5 TRBV27 TGTGCCAGCAGAAACCTGGGGGGGTTGGAGACCCAGTACTTC CASRNLGGLETQYF
NA NA TRBJ1-1 TRBV18 TGTGCCAGCTCACCAGGTTCGGACACTGAAGCTTTCTTT CASSPGSDTEAFF
NA NA TRBJ2-6 TRBV2 TGTGCCAGCGTAGGGGGCTCTGGGGCCAACGTCCTGACTTTC CASVGGSGANVLTF
TRBD1 NA TRBJ2-7 TRBV7-2 TGTGCCAGCAGCTTATCTGGGGACAGGGTATCCTACGAGCAGTACTTC CASSLSGDRVSYEQYF
NA NA TRBJ2-1 TRBV2 TGTGCCAGCAGTGAAGCCCTTCCCGGTGAGCAGTTCTTC CASSEALPGEQFF
NA NA TRBJ1-3 TRBV30 TGTGCCTGGAGCGTTCTGACTAAGCCGGGACATCAGGGTGGAAACACCATATATTTT CAWSVLTKPGHQGGNTIYF
NA NA TRBJ2-2 TRBV6-5 TGTGCCAGCAGTATTCGGACAGAGAACACCGGGGAGCTGTTTTTT CASSIRTENTGELFF
NA NA TRBJ1-1 TRBV7-9 TGTGCCAGCAGCCGAAAAGGACACTCCTCCACTGAAGCTTTCTTT CASSRKGHSSTEAFF
NA NA TRBJ2-1 TRBV6-2/TRBV6-3 TGTGCCAGCAGTTACCCCGCGCGATATCGGTTCTTC CASSYPARYRFF
TRBD2 NA TRBJ2-1 TRBV2 TGTGCCAGCAAATCCAGCGGGGGGTACAATGAGCAGTTCTTC CASKSSGGYNEQFF
TRBD1 NA TRBJ2-1 TRBV4-3 TGCGCCAGCAGCCAAACCACGACAGGGAGTCCCTACAATGAGCAGTTCTTC CASSQTTTGSPYNEQFF
TRBD2 NA TRBJ2-3 TRBV2 TGTGCCAGCAGTGAACGGACTAGTACGCAGTATTTT CASSERTSTQYF
TRBD1 NA TRBJ2-7 TRBV4-1 TGCGCCAGCAGCACGGGACAGGGGGAGGACTCCTACGAGCAGTACTTC CASSTGQGEDSYEQYF
NA NA TRBJ1-4 TRBV30 TGTGCCTGGAGCGCATCGCGGGGAGAAAAACTGTTTTTT CAWSASRGEKLFF
NA NA TRBJ2-4 TRBV14 TGTGCCAGCAGCCAAAACGGGAAGAAACGTAGCATTCAGTACTTC CASSQNGKKRSIQYF
NA NA TRBJ2-5 TRBV7-8 TGTGCCAGCAGCCTCTGGAGAGGACAGCAAGAGACCCAGTACTTC CASSLWRGQQETQYF
TRBD1 NA TRBJ1-1 TRBV19 TGTGCCAGTAGTATGGGCAGGGGGCTCACTGAAGCTTTCTTT CASSMGRGLTEAFF
NA NA TRBJ1-5 TRBV10-3 TGTGCCATCTCCCGGGATTCCAATCAGCCCCAGCATTTT CAISRDSNQPQHF
NA once TRBJ1-1 TRBV4-3 TGCGCCAGCAGCCAAGACTGGCAGTACATGAACACTGAAGCTTTCTTT CASSQDWQYMNTEAFF
TRBD2 NA TRBJ2-7 TRBV6-5 TGTGCCAGCAGAACAGGACTAGCGGGAGTTTACGAGCAGTACTTC CASRTGLAGVYEQYF
NA NA TRBJ2-2 TRBV10-1 TGCGCCAGCAGTCCGACTTTTACCGGGGAGCTGTTTTTT CASSPTFTGELFF
TRBD1 NA TRBJ2-1 TRBV12-5 TGTGCTAGTGGTTTGGAACAGGGGAATGTCAATGAGCAGTTCTTC CASGLEQGNVNEQFF
NA NA TRBJ1-5 TRBV27 TGTGCCAGCAGCCCGCGCACAGGGCAGATTCAGCCCCAGCATTTT CASSPRTGQIQPQHF